This T cell receptor (beta chain) is from a study of siplizumab effects on memory and regulatory T cells. The table came from immunoSEQ multiplex PCR; TCRdb's copy has only in-frame clones and leaves some out. There are over 85,000 clones in the sample; around 97% occur only once, and around 0.031% lies in the top ten. From germline, CDR1 is SGHKS and CDR2 YYEKEE (reference sequence). Trimming cost V 7 bases and J 3 bases; bases outside gene matches: 12. The CDR3 spans 16 residues. The receptor was isolated from a human donor in good health. Source material: naive CD4+ T cells sorted from blood. This rearrangement joins TRBV5-5 to TRBJ2-7, with TRBD2 identical over 11 bases. The CDR3: CASSLSGTSGYYEQYF. The CDR3 bases are TGTGCCAGCTCCTTATCCGGGACTAGCGGTTACTACGAGCAGTACTTC.